This T cell receptor (beta chain) is drawn from a study of blood T cell repertoires in COVID-19. Whole-study context: Sources were T cells, B-cell-depleted T cells, or PBMCs; the material itself was cDNA or gDNA.

Seattle patient enrollment occurred during active infection, with longitudinal follow-up thereafter. With 3 bases removed from V and 0 bases from J, the gap between germline ends came to 9 bases. The CDR3 is 14 residues long. Germline-derived CDR1 and CDR2 are SGHNT and YENEEA. In the original analysis: The authors estimated nucleated cell counts from reference gene primer amplification. Sequenced by immunoSEQ multiplex PCR; TCRdb stores in-frame clones only, minus some. From that table come the V and J calls and clone size; the DNA was used to work out D and trimming. Of approximately 500,000 clones listed, 89% are singletons.

The chain uses TRBV11-3 and TRBJ2-7; D gene ambiguous. Material: peripheral blood. This sequence was found in a man between 18 and 29 years old with COVID-19, enrolled during active disease. The CDR3 sequence is CASSFRKNSYEQYF. As DNA, the CDR3 is TGTGCCAGCAGCTTCAGGAAGAACTCCTACGAGCAGTACTTC.